The 16 T cell receptor beta chains presented below share a single source sample, sequenced in a study of low-dose radiotherapy and immunotherapy resistance in tumors. The time point was: after trial treatment. Sample treatment: LDRT plus nivolumab, ipilimumab, low-dose cyclophosphamide and aspirin (RACIN trial). Primers targeting TRAV and TRBV primed first-strand cDNA, covering alpha and beta chains. The PCR that amplified TCRs ran for 20 cycles, relying on a constant-region primer and a V-primer adapter. TCRdb re-derived calls from the reads in MiXCR, one entry per CDR3 protein. Of under 35,000 distinct CDR3 sequences listed, less than 65% are singletons. Sequenced material: PBMCs, taken after low-dose radiotherapy plus immunotherapy. Receptors originate from a male donor with gallbladder cancer.

This clonotype was seen at least ten times. The chain couples TRBV27 to TRBJ2-7, with TRBD1 matching over 9 bases. The CDR3 has 13 residues. From germline, CDR1 is MNHEY and CDR2 SMNVEV (reference sequence). With V trimmed by 8 bases and J by 7 bases, 9 bases remained unmatched. CDR3 loop: CASSKTGGREQYF. The CDR3 nucleotides are TGTGCCAGCTCAAAGACAGGGGGGCGAGAGCAGTACTTC.

The genes are TRBV12-3 or TRBV12-4 and TRBJ1-6; possibly TRBD1 for D (6 bases). The CDR3 contains 15 residues. V lost 6 bases, J lost 9 bases, and 18 bases lay in between. The CDR3 region is CASSPLQGHGSPLHF. The CDR3 nucleotides read TGTGCCAGCAGCCCACTTCAGGGACATGGTTCACCCCTCCACTTT.

This clonotype was found once. A read error is the likely source, as a far larger clone sits one nucleotide away. V usage is TRBV11-2 and J usage is TRBJ2-1, with a possible D match to TRBD1 (6 bases). The CDR3 runs 15 residues. The germline V gene has CDR1 SGHAT and CDR2 FQNNGV. V dropped 6 bases and J dropped 10 bases, with 22 bases sitting between them. As DNA, the CDR3 is TGTGCCAGCAGTCCTTTACAGGGTTTAGTGAACGAGCAGTTCTTC. This encodes CASSPLQGLVNEQFF.

This clonotype was detected many times. The chain employs TRBV25-1 and TRBJ2-3; 11 bases line up with TRBD2. Germline V gene data show CDR1 as MGHDK and CDR2 as SYGVNS. The trim removed 3 bases at V and 4 bases at J, leaving 6 bases unmatched. The CDR3 is made up of 16 amino acids. The CDR3 DNA reads as TGTGCCAGCAGTGATCTGTTAGCGGGGGGGGCAGATACGCAGTATTTT. As protein: CASSDLLAGGADTQYF.

The V call is TRBV2, the J call TRBJ2-1; a weak D match, TRBD2 (5 bases). The CDR3 extends over 15 amino acids. The V end was cut by 3 bases, the J end by 7 bases, with 16 bases between. Germline loops: CDR1 SNHLY, CDR2 FYNNEI. CDR3 in amino acids: CASSELAGNWNEQFF. The CDR3 DNA follows: TGTGCCAGCAGTGAGCTAGCCGGAAATTGGAATGAGCAGTTCTTC.

This chain uses TRBV15 with TRBJ2-1; 9 positions agree with TRBD2. Germline-derived CDR1 and CDR2 are LNHNV and YYDKDF (reference sequence). The CDR3 loop spans 16 amino acids. After removal of 1 base from V and 5 bases from J, the junction contained 6 bases not matched to a gene. CDR3: CATSRAVAGVHNEQFF. The CDR3 nucleotides are TGTGCCACCAGCAGAGCCGTAGCGGGAGTTCACAATGAGCAGTTCTTC.

This clonotype counts as medium-sized. This rearrangement joins TRBV5-1 to TRBJ2-1, with 9 bases fitting TRBD1. The CDR3 covers 15 residues. The V and J ends lost 4 bases and 7 bases, in that order; junction bases with no gene match: 9. Per the germline V gene, CDR1 is SGHRS and CDR2 is YFSETQ. CDR3 region: CASSPPGQGRNEQFF. The CDR3, as DNA: TGCGCCAGCAGCCCCCCGGGACAGGGTAGGAATGAGCAGTTCTTC.

V is TRBV2 and J is TRBJ2-5; D possibly corresponds to TRBD1 (7 bases). Trimming stripped 6 bases from V and 4 bases from J, with 18 bases between. The CDR3 is 15 residues long. Germline V gene data show CDR1 as SNHLY and CDR2 as FYNNEI. CDR3 bases: TGTGCCAGCAGGCGGGACAGCTCCGCTTCAGAGACCCAGTACTTC. As protein: CASRRDSSASETQYF. Full variable domain (outside the CDR3, taken from reference TRBV2 and TRBJ2-5): EPEVTQTPSHQVTQMGQEVILRCVPISNHLYFYWYRQILGQKVEFLVSFYNNEISEKSEIFDDQFSVERPDGSNFTLKIRSTKLEDSAMYFCASRRDSSASETQYFGPGTRLLVL.

By share of the sample, this clonotype is medium-sized. The chain links TRBV6-2 or TRBV6-3 to TRBJ2-2; weak D call: TRBD1 (5 bases). The CDR3 spans 16 residues. Trimming removed 0 bases at V and 0 bases at J, with 8 bases between. The germline V gene has CDR1 MNHEY and CDR2 SVGEGT. Here the CDR3 reads CASSYSPGTNTGELFF. Here the CDR3 DNA reads TGTGCCAGCAGTTACTCCCCAGGGACGAACACCGGGGAGCTGTTTTTT.

In this sample, this clonotype turned up once. This likely reflects a read error, since a far larger clone is one base away. The chain couples TRBV27 to TRBJ2-1, with 8 positions matching TRBD1. The germline gives CDR1 MNHEY, CDR2 SMNVEV (reference sequence). The CDR3 sequence is 15 residues long. J gave up 13 bases and V 1 base, and 12 bases lay outside the gene matches. The CDR3 bases are TGTGCCAGCAGTTTATTGGGACAGGCCCAAGAGACCCAGTTCTTC. Its protein is CASSLLGQAQETQFF.

This clonotype was counted many times. The chain is built from TRBV7-2 and TRBJ1-2; 7 bases match TRBD1. V was pared by 5 bases and J by 7 bases, with 7 bases of the junction left unmatched. The germline gives CDR1 SGHTA, CDR2 FQGNSA. The CDR3 has 13 amino acids. This chain's CDR3 is CASSRDRAGGYTF. Written as DNA, the CDR3 is TGTGCCAGCAGCCGAGACAGGGCGGGTGGCTACACCTTC.

This sequence joins TRBV28 and TRBJ1-1; D might be TRBD1 (5 bases). V dropped 6 bases and J dropped 6 bases, with 17 bases sitting between them. This CDR3 contains 14 residues. Germline CDR1 reads MDHEN; CDR2 reads SYDVKM. The CDR3 DNA reads as TGTGCCAGCAGCCCCGGACACCGCAAGGCTGAAGCTTTCTTT. Its translation is CASSPGHRKAEAFF.

This clonotype was detected many times. The chain joins TRBV7-6 to TRBJ1-1, with D hard to call. The CDR3 is made up of 13 amino acids. With 2 bases removed from V and 4 bases from J, the gap between germline ends came to 8 bases. Germline lookup yields CDR1 SGHVS and CDR2 FNYEAQ. This chain's CDR3 is CASSLSGVTEAFF. CDR3 nucleotide sequence: TGTGCCAGCAGCTTAAGTGGGGTCACTGAAGCTTTCTTT.

V gene TRBV5-1 combines with J gene TRBJ2-7, with D perhaps TRBD2 (6 bases). CDR3 length equals 14 residues. Looked up from germline, CDR1 is SGHRS and CDR2 is YFSETQ. V lost 0 bases to trimming and J lost 0 bases, with 7 bases between them. CDR3 sequence: CASSLVAASYEQYF. CDR3 DNA: TGCGCCAGCAGCTTGGTAGCGGCCTCCTACGAGCAGTACTTC. Filled out from reference TRBV5-1 and TRBJ2-7, the complete variable domain reads KAGVTQTPRYLIKTRGQQVTLSCSPISGHRSVSWYQQTPGQGLQFLFEYFSETQRNKGNFPGRFSGRQFSNSRSEMNVSTLELGDSALYLCASSLVAASYEQYFGPGTRLTVT.

The rearrangement joins TRBV6-2 or TRBV6-3 to TRBJ2-1, with D possibly matching TRBD2 (6 bases). CDR1 is MNHEY and CDR2 is SVGEGT in the germline V gene. CDR3 length equals 15 residues. Trimming removed 6 bases at V and 5 bases at J, with 17 bases between. CDR3 sequence reads: CASRGAVASDNEQFF. The CDR3 DNA sequence: TGTGCCAGCAGGGGTGCGGTGGCTAGCGACAATGAGCAGTTCTTC.

The V gene is TRBV10-2, the J gene TRBJ2-2, with D perhaps matching TRBD1 or TRBD2 (5 bases each). Germline V gene data show CDR1 as WSHSY and CDR2 as SAAADI. The CDR3 is made up of 16 amino acids. Between the trimmed V and J ends, which lost 4 bases and 7 bases, there was a span of 19 bases. The chain's CDR3 is CASSGDGTPLGGELFF. Here the CDR3 DNA reads TGCGCCAGCAGTGGTGACGGGACCCCCCTTGGCGGGGAGCTGTTTTTT.